This TCR beta chain was sequenced during a study of T cell responses to AZD1222 COVID-19 vaccine. The study, taken as a whole, reports: There were repertoire samples only from the period after the peak T cell response. The sample set comprised mostly white British donors with more females, and clonal diversity was possibly underestimated. Just a handful of AZD1222 recipients were seropositive at baseline.

This CDR3 comprises 13 residues. V trimming: 2 bases; J trimming: 6 bases; junction bases outside the gene matches: 3. On this clone itself: Its antigen remains unidentified.

The method was immunoSEQ multiplex PCR; TCRdb's version includes in-frame clones alone and lacks a portion of them. The sample includes about 140,000 clones, roughly 92% of them seen just once. The source is an adult who received the AZD1222 COVID-19 vaccine. Sequenced here: peripheral blood, sampled 28 days after the second AZD1222 dose. The chain links TRBV12-3 or TRBV12-4 to TRBJ2-7, with 8 positions matching TRBD1. The CDR3 sequence is CASSLITGGEQYF. Written as DNA, the CDR3 is TGTGCCAGCAGTTTAATTACAGGGGGCGAGCAGTACTTC.